A selection of T cell receptor beta chains follows, all from one sample in a study of cytomegalovirus exposure and HLA in healthy donors. Sequencing used immunoSEQ multiplex PCR; TCRdb keeps in-frame clones, though not all of them. Its clone listing holds about 120,000 clones. The sequenced material came from PBMCs. These TCRs come from a man aged 18 to 30 in good health and CMV-seronegative. The CDR3 runs from the conserved cysteine through the conserved F or W. The order of the fields is CDR3 DNA, CDR3 protein, D gene, J gene, V gene. A D gene is named only where the DNA matches it firmly.

TGTGCCAGCAGTTACTCCAGGGGGCGCTTCCACGAGCAGTACTTC,CASSYSRGRFHEQYF,TRBD1,TRBJ2-7,TRBV6-5
TGTGCCAGCAGCTTAGTTGGAGTAGTTAATAGTTACGAGCAGTACTTC,CASSLVGVVNSYEQYF,NA,TRBJ2-7,TRBV7-2
TGTGCCAGCAGCCACGACAGAGCGGGGTACACTGAAGCTTTCTTT,CASSHDRAGYTEAFF,NA,TRBJ1-1,TRBV7-9
TGCGCCAGCAGCTTGGAGGGGAAGGCTAATGAAAAACTGTTTTTT,CASSLEGKANEKLFF,NA,TRBJ1-4,TRBV5-1
TGTGCCAGCAGCCAAGACGGACAGGGGCTAAGCTATGGCTACACCTTC,CASSQDGQGLSYGYTF,TRBD1,TRBJ1-2,TRBV4-2
TGTGCCAGCAGTGACGGAGGAGGGTATGAGCAGTTCTTC,CASSDGGGYEQFF,NA,TRBJ2-1,TRBV6-1
TGTGCCAGCAGTCCCCGGGACAGGGGTGGTCAGCCCCAGCATTTT,CASSPRDRGGQPQHF,TRBD1,TRBJ1-5,TRBV27
TGTGCCAGCAGCCCACAAGGGACAGCCCTAAATGAAAAACTGTTTTTT,CASSPQGTALNEKLFF,TRBD1,TRBJ1-4,TRBV9
TGTGCCATCAGTGGACAGGGCTTCGACGAGCAGTACTTC,CAISGQGFDEQYF,TRBD1,TRBJ2-7,TRBV10-3
TGCGCCAGCAGCCTACCCTGGTTTTTCACCTACGAGCAGTACTTC,CASSLPWFFTYEQYF,NA,TRBJ2-7,TRBV5-1
TGTGCCAGCACCACAGGGGGCACCCTTATGAACACTGAAGCTTTCTTT,CASTTGGTLMNTEAFF,TRBD1,TRBJ1-1,TRBV7-2
TGTGCCAGCAGTAGAGGAGGGGACGCAACCTACGAGCAGTACTTC,CASSRGGDATYEQYF,NA,TRBJ2-7,TRBV2
TGCGCCAGCAGCTTGGCGGGAAGGAACACTGAAGCTTTCTTT,CASSLAGRNTEAFF,NA,TRBJ1-1,TRBV5-1
TGTGCCAGCAGCCTCCCGAACACTGAAGCTTTCTTT,CASSLPNTEAFF,NA,TRBJ1-1,TRBV5-6
TGTGCCAGCAGCTCCGCCGGGACAGCCAAAGAGGCCCAGTACTTC,CASSSAGTAKEAQYF,TRBD1,TRBJ2-5,TRBV7-9
TGTGCCAGCAGCCCTAAACAGGGGTCCAATGGCTACACCTTC,CASSPKQGSNGYTF,TRBD1,TRBJ1-2,TRBV7-9
TGTGCCAGCAGTTACGACTACCAGCTGGGGGGCTACACCTTC,CASSYDYQLGGYTF,NA,TRBJ1-2,TRBV6-5
TGTGCCATCAGTGAGGGCTTCCAAGAGACCCAGTACTTC,CAISEGFQETQYF,NA,TRBJ2-5,TRBV10-3
TGTGCCAGCTCACCACTGCCGGGGAAGAATTCACCCCTCCACTTT,CASSPLPGKNSPLHF,NA,TRBJ1-6,TRBV18
TGTGCCAGCAGCTTAGGTAGACAGGGTGGGGTAGATACGCAGTATTTT,CASSLGRQGGVDTQYF,TRBD1,TRBJ2-3,TRBV7-2
TGTGCCAGCAGTCCGCGAGGACATTCCTACGAGCAGTACTTC,CASSPRGHSYEQYF,NA,TRBJ2-7,TRBV27
TGCGCCAGCAGCTTGGAGGGGGCGCGGATTCCCCACGAGCAGTACTTC,CASSLEGARIPHEQYF,TRBD1,TRBJ2-7,TRBV5-1
TGTGCCAGCAGTTACGGCAGAAATCAGCCCCAGCATTTT,CASSYGRNQPQHF,NA,TRBJ1-5,TRBV6-5
TGTGCCAGCAGCTTTCAGGAGGGGGCGGGCTACGAGCAGTACTTC,CASSFQEGAGYEQYF,NA,TRBJ2-7,TRBV7-3
TGCGCCAGCAGCTGGGGGACAGGGGGAAATCAGCCCCAGCATTTT,CASSWGTGGNQPQHF,TRBD1,TRBJ1-5,TRBV5-1
TGTGCCAGCAGCTTAAGTAGCAGGGGACCCGTCGAGACCCAGTACTTC,CASSLSSRGPVETQYF,NA,TRBJ2-5,TRBV11-2
TGTGCCAGCAGTCAGCTCGACAGGCCCTACGAGCAGTACTTC,CASSQLDRPYEQYF,NA,TRBJ2-7,TRBV6-6
TGTGCCTGGAGTGGACTGCTGGATCAGCCCCAGCATTTT,CAWSGLLDQPQHF,NA,TRBJ1-5,TRBV30
TGTGCCAGTAGAGAAGCGGAATACAATGAGCAGTTCTTC,CASREAEYNEQFF,NA,TRBJ2-1,TRBV19
TGTGCCAGTAGCACCTCCCCCGGGACAGGGATGGGGAATGAGCAGTTCTTC,CASSTSPGTGMGNEQFF,TRBD1,TRBJ2-1,TRBV19
TGCGCCAGCAGCTTGGTTTTAGCGTCTAATGAGCAGTTCTTC,CASSLVLASNEQFF,NA,TRBJ2-1,TRBV5-1
TGTGCCAGCAGCCCCGACAGTAGCAATCAGCCCCAGCATTTT,CASSPDSSNQPQHF,NA,TRBJ1-5,TRBV6-5
TGTGCCAGCAGCTTAGATTCTGCGGCTGGACTGAGGTACGAGCAGTACTTC,CASSLDSAAGLRYEQYF,NA,TRBJ2-7,TRBV7-2